The T cell receptor beta chain described here comes from a study of blood T cells in healthy people across ages. The junction had 7 bases not matched to a gene; V was cut back by 4 bases and J by 7 bases. The CDR3 sequence is 14 residues long. Germline CDR1 and CDR2: SGHDN and FVKESK. Healthy individuals of Caucasian origin from Russia, aged roughly 6 to 95, served as donors. Combining a sample-barcoded 5' primer with a J-beta primer mix, a second PCR ran for roughly 7 to 11 cycles. One entry per CDR3 protein, called by TCRdb with MiXCR from the 5' RACE reads. The sample shows about 290,000 distinct CDR3 sequences, around 30% of them seen only once.

This clonotype was obtained from a woman between 65 and 79 years old in good health. This chain joins TRBV14 and TRBJ2-1, with 7 positions matching TRBD1. Source material: blood. CDR3 sequence (DNA): TGTGCCAGCAGCCTCCGACAGGGTAGAAATGAGCAGTTCTTC. It specifies CASSLRQGRNEQFF. The full variable domain, with the rest looked up from reference TRBV14 and TRBJ2-1, is EAGVTQFPSHSVIEKGQTVTLRCDPISGHDNLYWYRRVMGKEIKFLLHFVKESKQDESGMPNNRFLAERTGGTYSTLKVQPAELEDSGVYFCASSLRQGRNEQFFGPGTRLTVL.